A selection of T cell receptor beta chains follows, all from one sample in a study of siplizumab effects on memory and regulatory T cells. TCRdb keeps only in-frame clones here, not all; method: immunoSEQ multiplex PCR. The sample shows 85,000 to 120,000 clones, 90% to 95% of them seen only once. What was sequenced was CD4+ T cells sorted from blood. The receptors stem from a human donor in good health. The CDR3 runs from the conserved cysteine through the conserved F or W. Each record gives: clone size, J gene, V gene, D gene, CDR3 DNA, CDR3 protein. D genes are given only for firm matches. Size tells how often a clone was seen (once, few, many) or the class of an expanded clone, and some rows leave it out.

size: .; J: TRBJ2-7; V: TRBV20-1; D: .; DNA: TGCAGTGCTGCATTTCGCGAGCAGTACTTC; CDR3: CSAAFREQYF
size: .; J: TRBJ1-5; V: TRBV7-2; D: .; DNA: TGTGCCAGCAGCCCGAGAACAGGTAATCAGCCCCAGCATTTT; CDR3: CASSPRTGNQPQHF
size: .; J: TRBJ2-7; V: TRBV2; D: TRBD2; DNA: TGTGCCAGCAGTGAAGTCTCTAGCGGGAGTAGGGTGCAGTACTTC; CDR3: CASSEVSSGSRVQYF
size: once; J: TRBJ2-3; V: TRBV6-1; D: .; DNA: TGTGCCAGCAGTGAAGGTTGGCAGGCCACAGATACGCAGTATTTT; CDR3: CASSEGWQATDTQYF
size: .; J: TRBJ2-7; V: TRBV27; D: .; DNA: TGTGCCAGCAGTTCCACTACGTCCGAGCAGTACTTC; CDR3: CASSSTTSEQYF
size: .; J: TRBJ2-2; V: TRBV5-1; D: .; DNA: TGCGCCAGCAGCTTGACCGGGCCCGGGGAGCTGTTTTTT; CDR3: CASSLTGPGELFF
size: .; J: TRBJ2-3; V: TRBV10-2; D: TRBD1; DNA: TGCGCCAGCAGCGGAGACCTACAGGGGGCGCGTGGAAATACGCAGTATTTT; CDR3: CASSGDLQGARGNTQYF
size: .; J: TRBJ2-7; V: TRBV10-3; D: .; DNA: TGTGCCATCAGTGAGCTTTTTGTACCGCCGGCCTACGAGCAGTACTTC; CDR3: CAISELFVPPAYEQYF
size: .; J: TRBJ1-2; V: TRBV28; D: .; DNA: TGTGCCAGCAGTTTGGGGAGAGATAACTATGGCTACACCTTC; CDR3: CASSLGRDNYGYTF
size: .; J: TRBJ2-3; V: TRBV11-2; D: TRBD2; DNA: TGTGCCAGCAGCTTGGAGGGACTAGGGGGCACAGATACGCAGTATTTT; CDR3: CASSLEGLGGTDTQYF
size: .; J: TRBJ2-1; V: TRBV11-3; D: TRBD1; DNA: TGTGCCAGCAGCCCGAGACAGGGGATGAGGAATGAGCAGTTCTTC; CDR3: CASSPRQGMRNEQFF
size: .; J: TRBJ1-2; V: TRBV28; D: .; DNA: TGTGCCAGCGGGCCCGGGCAGGCTGGCTACACCTTC; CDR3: CASGPGQAGYTF
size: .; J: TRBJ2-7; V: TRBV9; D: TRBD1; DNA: TGTGCCAGCAGCGAATTCGACCGGACAGGGCTCTACGAGCAGTACTTC; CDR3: CASSEFDRTGLYEQYF
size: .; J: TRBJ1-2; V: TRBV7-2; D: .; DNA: TGTGCCAGCAGTCGCCACCAGGGTAGCTATGGCTACACCTTC; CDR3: CASSRHQGSYGYTF
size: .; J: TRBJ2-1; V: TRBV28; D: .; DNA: TGTGCCAGCAGTCGGGGCAATGAGCAGTTCTTC; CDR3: CASSRGNEQFF
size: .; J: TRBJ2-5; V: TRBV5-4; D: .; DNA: TGTGCCAGCAGGAAAGCCCAGAGAGGAGAGACCCAGTACTTC; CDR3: CASRKAQRGETQYF
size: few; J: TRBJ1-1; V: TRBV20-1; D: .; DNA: TGCACTGCGAGGAAGAACACTGAAGCTTTCTTT; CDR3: CTARKNTEAFF
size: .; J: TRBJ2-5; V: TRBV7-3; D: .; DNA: TGTGCCAGCAGCTTAACAGGGGACCAAGAGACCCAGTACTTC; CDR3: CASSLTGDQETQYF
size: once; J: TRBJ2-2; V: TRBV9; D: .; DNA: TGTGCCAGCAGCGTCCGCGGGCCGAACACCGGGGAGCTGTTTTTT; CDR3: CASSVRGPNTGELFF
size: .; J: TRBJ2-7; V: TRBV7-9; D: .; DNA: TGTGCCAGCAGCCATCGGGACTCCTCGTCGGAGCAGTACTTC; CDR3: CASSHRDSSSEQYF
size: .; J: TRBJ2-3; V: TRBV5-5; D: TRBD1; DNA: TGTGCCAGCTGGACAGGGAGCACAGATACGCAGTATTTT; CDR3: CASWTGSTDTQYF
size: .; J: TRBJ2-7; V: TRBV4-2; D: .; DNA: TGTGCCAGCCGACCGACCGGAGGAGAGCAGTACTTC; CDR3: CASRPTGGEQYF
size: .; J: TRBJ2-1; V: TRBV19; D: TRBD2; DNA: TGTGCCAGTAAAGTGACTAGCGGGACCACTGAGCAGTTCTTC; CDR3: CASKVTSGTTEQFF
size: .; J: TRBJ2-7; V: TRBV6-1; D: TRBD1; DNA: TGTGCCAGCAGGGGACACAGGGGTGGCGAGCAGTACTTC; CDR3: CASRGHRGGEQYF
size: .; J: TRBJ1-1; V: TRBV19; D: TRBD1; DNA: TGTGCCAGTAGTATAGAGGGACAGAGGGCTTTCTTT; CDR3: CASSIEGQRAFF
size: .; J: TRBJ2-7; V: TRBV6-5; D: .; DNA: TGTGCCAGCAGCAGAACTAGGGCCTACGAGCAGTACTTC; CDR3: CASSRTRAYEQYF
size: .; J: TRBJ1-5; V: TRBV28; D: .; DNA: TGTGCCAGCAACCCCCTGAGTTTCAATCAGCCCCAGCATTTT; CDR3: CASNPLSFNQPQHF
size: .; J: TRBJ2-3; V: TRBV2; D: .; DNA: TGTGCCAGCAGTGCTCCGTCCCTCGGGGATTTT; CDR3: CASSAPSLGDF
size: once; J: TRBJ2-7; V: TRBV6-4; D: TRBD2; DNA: TGTGCCCTACATACTTACGACCAGGCGGGAGCCTACGAGCAGTACTTC; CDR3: CALHTYDQAGAYEQYF
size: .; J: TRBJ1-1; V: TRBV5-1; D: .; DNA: TGCGCCAGCAGCTTTGACAGGAGAGGGACTGAAGCTTTCTTT; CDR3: CASSFDRRGTEAFF
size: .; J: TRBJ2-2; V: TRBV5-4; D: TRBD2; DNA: TGTGCCAGCAGCACCCGAACTAGCGGGAGAGACGGGGAGCTGTTTTTT; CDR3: CASSTRTSGRDGELFF
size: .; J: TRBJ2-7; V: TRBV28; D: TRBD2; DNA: TGTGCCAGCAGTTTTTCGGCGGGAGGCGGTACCTACGAGCAGTACTTC; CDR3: CASSFSAGGGTYEQYF
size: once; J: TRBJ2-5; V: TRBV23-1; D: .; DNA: TGCGCCAGCAGTCCGCGGACCTTATCCGGGACAACTTGCGGAGAGACCCAGTACTTC; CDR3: CASSPRTLSGTTCGETQYF
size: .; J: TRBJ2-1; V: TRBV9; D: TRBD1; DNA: TGTGCCAGCAGCGTAACAGGGGGGTCCTACAATGAGCAGTTCTTC; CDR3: CASSVTGGSYNEQFF
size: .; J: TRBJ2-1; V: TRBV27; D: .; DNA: TGTGCCAGCAGTTTTGCTGGACAGTCCTACAATGAGCAGTTCTTC; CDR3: CASSFAGQSYNEQFF
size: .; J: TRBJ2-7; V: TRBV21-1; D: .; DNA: TGTGCCAGCAGCAGCGGACAGGACTCCTACGAGCAGTACTTC; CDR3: CASSSGQDSYEQYF